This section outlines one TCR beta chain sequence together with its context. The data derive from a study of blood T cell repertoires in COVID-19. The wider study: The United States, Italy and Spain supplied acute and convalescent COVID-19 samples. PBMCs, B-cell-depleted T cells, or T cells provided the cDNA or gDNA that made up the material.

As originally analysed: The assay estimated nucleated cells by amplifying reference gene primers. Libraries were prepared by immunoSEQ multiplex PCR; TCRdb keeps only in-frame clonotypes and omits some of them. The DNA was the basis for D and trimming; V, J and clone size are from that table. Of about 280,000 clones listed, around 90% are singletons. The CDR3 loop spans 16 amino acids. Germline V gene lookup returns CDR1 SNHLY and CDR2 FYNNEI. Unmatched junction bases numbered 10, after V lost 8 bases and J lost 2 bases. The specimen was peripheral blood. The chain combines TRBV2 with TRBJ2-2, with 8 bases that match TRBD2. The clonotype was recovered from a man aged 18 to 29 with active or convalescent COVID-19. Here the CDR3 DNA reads TGTGCCAGCCGAGGGGCGGGGGGCCGTAACACCGGGGAGCTGTTTTTT. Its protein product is CASRGAGGRNTGELFF.